This entry features one T cell receptor beta chain sequence. Its antigen is as yet unknown. This sample was taken from a study of OX40 agonist ivuxolimab in advanced cancers. Study as a whole: Every 2 weeks, patients received ivuxolimab intravenously, dosed at 0.01 to 10 mg/kg. Findings of the study overall: CD8+ T cells averaged more expanded clones than CD4+.

Data came from immunoSEQ multiplex PCR; TCRdb stores just in-frame clones and leaves some out. Of approximately 50,000 clones listed, approximately 90% are singletons. V dropped 1 base and J dropped 1 base, with 4 bases sitting between them. This CDR3 has 13 amino acids. Per the germline V gene, CDR1 is SGHTA and CDR2 is FQGNSA. The sequencing used CD4+ or CD8+ T cells sorted from blood, collected in a trial of the OX40 agonist ivuxolimab. The chain is built from TRBV7-2 and TRBJ1-1; D is unresolved. The clonotype was recovered from an adult with an advanced solid tumor such as melanoma, head and neck, liver or kidney cancer. For the CDR3, the DNA is TGTGCCAGCAGCTTAGGGCAGAACACTGAAGCTTTCTTT. Residues: CASSLGQNTEAFF. The entire variable domain, with the rest obtained from reference TRBV7-2 and TRBJ1-1, is as follows: GAGVSQSPSNKVTEKGKDVELRCDPISGHTALYWYRQSLGQGLEFLIYFQGNSAPDKSGLPSDRFSAERTGGSVSTLTIQRTQQEDSAVYLCASSLGQNTEAFFGQGTRLTVV.